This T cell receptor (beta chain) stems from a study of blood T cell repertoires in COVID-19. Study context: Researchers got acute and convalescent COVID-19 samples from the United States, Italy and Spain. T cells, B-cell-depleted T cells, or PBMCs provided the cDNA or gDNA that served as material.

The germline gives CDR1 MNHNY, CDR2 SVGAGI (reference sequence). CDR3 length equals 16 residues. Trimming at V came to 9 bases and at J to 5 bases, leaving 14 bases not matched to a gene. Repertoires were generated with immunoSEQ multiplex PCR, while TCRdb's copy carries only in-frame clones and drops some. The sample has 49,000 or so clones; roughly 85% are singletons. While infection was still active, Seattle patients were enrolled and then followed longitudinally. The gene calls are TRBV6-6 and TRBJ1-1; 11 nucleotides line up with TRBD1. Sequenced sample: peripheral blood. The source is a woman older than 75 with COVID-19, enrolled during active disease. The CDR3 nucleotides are TGTGCCAGTACCAGAACCGGGACAGGGGGTAATACTGAAGCTTTCTTT. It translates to CASTRTGTGGNTEAFF.